This TCR beta chain is drawn from a study of OX40 agonist ivuxolimab in advanced cancers. Study information: Averaging about 60 years in age, with a range of roughly 23 to 80, the cohort was about 83% male.

Concerning this clone: The antigen remains unidentified.

The table came from immunoSEQ multiplex PCR; TCRdb's copy has only in-frame clones and leaves some out. Counted here are about 55,000 clones, approximately 80% occurring once; the ten biggest clones make up roughly 4.5%. Blood draws occurred at baseline, cycle 4 day 1, and cycle 7 day 1. Notes on the study in general: The authors also found low normalized T-cell clonal expansion in some nonresponders.

From germline, CDR1 is MNHEY and CDR2 SMNVEV (reference sequence). The CDR3 runs to 16 residues. V shed 2 bases and J 3 bases; nucleotides not matched to a gene: 6. The rearrangement joins TRBV27 to TRBJ2-3; 9 bases map to TRBD1. The sequences come from CD4+ or CD8+ T cells sorted from blood, collected in a trial of the OX40 agonist ivuxolimab. The TCR originated in an adult with an advanced solid tumor such as melanoma, head and neck, liver or kidney cancer. The CDR3 region has the DNA TGTGCCAGCAGTTTAGGGGGGACAGGGATGACAGATACGCAGTATTTT. Protein: CASSLGGTGMTDTQYF.